Described below is a single TCR beta chain sequence and its context. Antigen: not known. This specimen belongs to a study of cytomegalovirus exposure and HLA in healthy donors. General study results and limits: For cytomegalovirus status, the classifier reportedly gave diagnoses with high specificity and sensitivity. Within an earlier analysis, most TCR beta V segments proved productive either about 90% or about 30% of the time. A few chains tied to CMV proved CMV antigen-specific in vitro. Relative to the approximately 670-donor mean, N-insertions were reportedly fewer in an Asian-associated ancestry cluster in a later analysis.

J gave up 1 base and V 4 bases, and 11 bases lay outside the gene matches. Germline CDR1 and CDR2: SGDLS and YYNGEE. There are 17 residues in the CDR3. It was with 60 Vbeta and 13 Jbeta primers that the PCR ran. Clones were sequenced by immunoSEQ multiplex PCR, and TCRdb holds only the in-frame ones, with some missing. The sample lists about 180,000 clones; roughly 80% were seen once. Sequencing used PBMCs. V and J are TRBV9 and TRBJ1-1; 9 bases align to TRBD1. This clonotype was sampled from a woman aged 45-65 years in good health and CMV-seropositive. Written as DNA, the CDR3 is TGTGCCAGCAGCCACCCCAGGACAGGGGCCCCGAACACTGAAGCTTTCTTT. It translates to CASSHPRTGAPNTEAFF.